The entry that follows covers one TCR beta chain sequence. The antigen remains unidentified. At the Johns Hopkins FTIC core, DNA taken from cultured CD4+ T cells was sequenced by way of the Oncomine TCR Beta short-read assay. A single record per CDR3 protein comes from TCRdb applying MiXCR to the PCR reads. Of 15,000 to 20,000 distinct CDR3 sequences in the sample, 30% to 45% were seen once. The sample originates from a study of vaccination and CD4 T cells after COVID-19. Overall study context: Every participant was given two doses of BNT162b2 or mRNA-1273 vaccine. Overlapping peptides of the spike proteins of SARS-CoV-2, HCoV-NL63, HCoV-OC43 and HCoV-229E were used for cell stimulation.

Germline CDR1 and CDR2: SGHTA and FQGTGA. The CDR3 length is 17 residues. V trimming: 3 bases; J trimming: 2 bases; junction bases outside the gene matches: 9. Described treatment: approximately 9-day PBMC culture with coronavirus spike peptide pools or control peptides (ViraFEST assay). Researchers grew the cells for around 9 days and then pulled out CD4+ T cells by negative selection. The sequenced material came from CD4+ T cells from blood, cultured in vitro. The genes are TRBV7-3 and TRBJ2-2, with 7 bases fitting TRBD1. The source is a human donor who had recovered from COVID-19. The CDR3: CASSLTRQGLNTGELFF. In DNA, the CDR3 is TGTGCCAGCAGCTTGACGAGACAGGGTTTAAACACCGGGGAGCTGTTTTTT.